This passage covers 17 T cell receptor beta chains from one sample sequenced in a study of blood T cells in healthy people across ages. A second about 6 to 12 cycle PCR used barcoded and J-beta primers. One entry per CDR3 protein results from TCRdb running MiXCR on the 5' RACE reads. The table has hundreds of thousands of distinct CDR3 sequences, about 45% seen once. Material: blood. The receptors stem from a man of 80 years or more in good health.

This chain joins TRBV14 and TRBJ1-6, with D perhaps matching TRBD1 (6 bases). The CDR3 extends over 18 amino acids. From germline, CDR1 is SGHDN and CDR2 FVKESK. V lost 2 bases to trimming and J lost 7 bases, with 21 bases between them. The CDR3 bases are TGTGCCAGCAGCCAATGGGGCTCGGCAGGGGCGATGAATTCACCCCTCCACTTT. Translating it yields CASSQWGSAGAMNSPLHF.

This clonotype was seen a few times. V is TRBV7-9 and J is TRBJ2-3; D not resolved. Germline V gene data show CDR1 as SEHNR and CDR2 as FQNEAQ (reference sequence). Trimming took off 5 bases at V and 2 bases at J, with 11 bases between the two ends. CDR3 length equals 14 residues. CDR3 sequence (DNA): TGTGCCAGCAGCGCTGACACAGACACAGATACGCAGTATTTT. Residues: CASSADTDTDTQYF.

DNA for the CDR3: TGCAGTGTCCTGGGAGGAGGAGAGACCCAGTACTTC. This gives the protein CSVLGGGETQYF. This sequence joins TRBV20-1 and TRBJ2-5; D is perhaps TRBD2 (6 bases). Trimming left V 7 bases short and J 4 bases short, with 13 bases between. This CDR3 contains 12 residues. Germline assignment: CDR1 DFQATT and CDR2 SNEGSKA (reference sequence).

This clonotype has just one count. The chain is built from TRBV29-1 and TRBJ2-3, with TRBD1 as a possible D gene (6 bases). V was trimmed by 1 base and J by 6 bases, leaving 14 bases between them. The germline V gene has CDR1 SQVTM and CDR2 ANQGSEA. CDR3 length equals 14 residues. The CDR3 DNA sequence: TGCAGCGTTGAAGGGAACAGGGAGTGGGATACGCAGTATTTT. Translating it yields CSVEGNREWDTQYF.

The chain uses TRBV3-1 and TRBJ1-6, with 7 bases lining up with TRBD1. CDR3 size: 16 residues. With V trimmed by 2 bases and J by 7 bases, 8 bases remained unmatched. CDR1 is LGHDT and CDR2 is YNNKEL in the germline V gene (reference sequence). CDR3 bases: TGTGCCAGCAGCCAAAGGATCCAGGGGGAAAATTCACCCCTCCACTTT. This gives the protein CASSQRIQGENSPLHF.

As for this clonotype: Just one base apart from a much larger clone, this may be a read error. The chain employs TRBV6-5 and TRBJ2-7; 9 nucleotides align to TRBD1. Per the germline V gene, CDR1 is MNHEY and CDR2 is SVGAGI. This CDR3 is built from 15 residues. J lost 3 bases, V lost 4 bases, and 7 bases had no gene match. CDR3: CASSSEGTGYYEQYF. DNA of the CDR3: TGTGCCAGCAGTTCGGAGGGGACAGGGTACTACGAGCAGTACTTC.

The CDR3, as DNA: TGCAGCGTTCGCCAGGGGCTGTTGGGTGAGCAGTACTTC. Amino acids: CSVRQGLLGEQYF. The chain uses TRBV29-1 and TRBJ2-5, with D maybe TRBD1 (6 bases). V gave up 5 bases and J gave up 11 bases, with 21 bases separating them. Germline V gene lookup returns CDR1 SQVTM and CDR2 ANQGSEA. CDR3 length equals 13 residues.

The chain recombines TRBV20-1 with TRBJ2-1; 8 positions match TRBD2. The V segment lost 5 bases and the J segment 2 bases; nucleotides outside the gene matches: 5. The CDR3 runs 14 residues. CDR1 is DFQATT, CDR2 SNEGSKA, per germline (reference sequence). CDR3 amino acids: CSAATSGPYNEQFF. CDR3 bases: TGCAGTGCTGCTACTAGCGGCCCCTACAATGAGCAGTTCTTC.

This clonotype was counted between two and nine times. The V gene is TRBV2, the J gene TRBJ2-4; D not certain. The tail of the sequence fits TRBJ2-5 better, so the J call may be wrong. Germline V lookup: CDR1 SNHLY, CDR2 FYNNEI. The CDR3 is 14 amino acids. CDR3 amino acids: CASMDLASVETQYF. The DNA of the CDR3 is TGTGCCAGCATGGATCTGGCCAGCGTGGAGACCCAGTACTTC.

V gene TRBV7-2 combines with J gene TRBJ1-2; TRBD1 matches at 12 bases. This CDR3 contains 16 residues. V was clipped by 3 bases and J by 5 bases; unmatched bases: 7. Germline V gene lookup returns CDR1 SGHTA and CDR2 FQGNSA. The CDR3 DNA follows: TGTGCCAGCAGCTTGGGACAGGGGGCGCCTAGGTATGGCTACACCTTC. It translates to CASSLGQGAPRYGYTF.

This clonotype was seen repeatedly, ten times or more. The DNA for the CDR3 is TGTGCCAGCAGCTTAGGTCTCGCCAGCTCCTACGAGCAGTACTTC. It translates to CASSLGLASSYEQYF. The chain recombines TRBV7-2 with TRBJ2-7; no reliable D call. V dropped 1 base and J dropped 0 bases, with 10 bases sitting between them. The CDR3 is 15 amino acids. Germline lookup yields CDR1 SGHTA and CDR2 FQGNSA.

This clonotype came up a few times. The chain is built from TRBV27 and TRBJ2-1; 11 nucleotides match TRBD1. The germline V gene encodes CDR1 MNHEY and CDR2 SMNVEV (reference sequence). The length of the CDR3 is 16 residues. V shed 3 bases, J shed 3 bases, and the junction held 4 bases outside the gene matches. The CDR3, as DNA: TGTGCCAGCAGTTTTTCGGGACAGGGGGTCTACAATGAGCAGTTCTTC. The encoded protein is CASSFSGQGVYNEQFF.

Only a few counts were recorded for this clonotype. The chain has TRBV15 and TRBJ2-1; no clear D gene. The CDR3 totals 18 residues. V lost 0 bases and J 7 bases, leaving 22 bases between the germline ends. CDR1 and CDR2 from the germline V gene are LNHNV and YYDKDF (reference sequence). CDR3 protein: CATSRDIPSHPRWNEQFF. CDR3 DNA: TGTGCCACCAGCAGAGATATCCCCTCTCACCCCCGTTGGAATGAGCAGTTCTTC.

The rearrangement links TRBV29-1 to TRBJ2-1; no reliable D call. From germline, CDR1 is SQVTM and CDR2 ANQGSEA. V was trimmed by 2 bases and J by 2 bases, leaving 10 bases between them. The CDR3 spans 14 residues. Written as DNA, the CDR3 is TGCAGCGTTGAAATCTTCGGAGCCTACAATGAGCAGTTCTTC. This codes for CSVEIFGAYNEQFF.

The rearrangement links TRBV20-1 to TRBJ2-7; 11 bases fit TRBD2. The CDR3 has 15 amino acids. Germline CDR1 and CDR2: DFQATT and SNEGSKA (reference sequence). V gave up 6 bases and J gave up 4 bases; unmatched junction bases: 11. This CDR3 reads CSAQSVLAGVYEQYF. Here the CDR3 DNA reads TGCAGTGCGCAGAGCGTACTAGCGGGGGTGTACGAGCAGTACTTC.

The chain is built from TRBV20-1 and TRBJ2-1; 8 bases are a match to TRBD1. The J call may be incorrect, as the DNA end agrees better with TRBJ2-7. The CDR3 totals 13 residues. The germline V gene has CDR1 DFQATT and CDR2 SNEGSKA (reference sequence). CDR3 bases: TGCAGTGGCACGGGACAGGTGTACAATGAGCAGTACTTC. Amino acids: CSGTGQVYNEQYF.

The rearrangement joins TRBV20-1 to TRBJ2-3, with TRBD2 identical over 7 bases. Germline CDR1 reads DFQATT; CDR2 reads SNEGSKA (reference sequence). The junction had 10 bases not matched to a gene; V was cut back by 5 bases and J by 2 bases. CDR3 length equals 15 residues. The CDR3 sequence is CSAPQAGRVTDTQYF. The CDR3 DNA follows: TGCAGTGCTCCCCAAGCGGGGCGTGTCACAGATACGCAGTATTTT.